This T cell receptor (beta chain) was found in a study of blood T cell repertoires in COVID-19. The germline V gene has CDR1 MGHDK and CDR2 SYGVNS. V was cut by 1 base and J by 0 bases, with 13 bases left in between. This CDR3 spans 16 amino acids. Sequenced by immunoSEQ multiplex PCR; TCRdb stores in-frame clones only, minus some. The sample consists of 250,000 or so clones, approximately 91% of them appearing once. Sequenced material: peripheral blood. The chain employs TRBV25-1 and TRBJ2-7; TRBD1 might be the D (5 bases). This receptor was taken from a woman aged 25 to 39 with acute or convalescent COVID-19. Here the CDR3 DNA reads TGTGCCAGCAGTGAATCTGACAGACCGAGCTCCTACGAGCAGTACTTC. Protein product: CASSESDRPSSYEQYF.